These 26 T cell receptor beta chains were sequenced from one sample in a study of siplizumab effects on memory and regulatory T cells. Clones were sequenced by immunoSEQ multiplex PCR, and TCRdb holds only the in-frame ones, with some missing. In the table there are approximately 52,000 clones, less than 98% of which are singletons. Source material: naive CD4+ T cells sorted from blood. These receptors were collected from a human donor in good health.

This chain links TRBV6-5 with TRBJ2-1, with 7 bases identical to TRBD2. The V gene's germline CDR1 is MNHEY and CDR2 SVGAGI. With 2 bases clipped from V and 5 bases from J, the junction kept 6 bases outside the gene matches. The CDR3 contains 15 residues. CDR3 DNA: TGTGCCAGCAGTTACCCCGGGAGGAAAGACAATGAGCAGTTCTTC. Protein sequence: CASSYPGRKDNEQFF.

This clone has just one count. The DNA of the CDR3 is TGCAGCGTTGAAGGGACAGGGGTTTCTGGGGCCAACGTCCTGACTTTC. Its protein product is CSVEGTGVSGANVLTF. This chain uses TRBV29-1 with TRBJ2-6; TRBD1 aligns across 9 bases. The CDR3 loop spans 16 amino acids. The germline CDR1 and CDR2 sequences are SQVTM and ANQGSEA. The junction had 2 bases not matched to a gene; V was cut back by 1 base and J by 1 base.

The CDR3 loop is CASSYWTSGFVSYEQYF. DNA of the CDR3: TGTGCCAGCAGCTACTGGACTAGCGGTTTCGTTTCCTACGAGCAGTACTTC. The rearrangement links TRBV7-9 to TRBJ2-7; TRBD2 matches at 10 bases. The trim removed 4 bases at V and 1 base at J, leaving 10 bases unmatched. Germline loops: CDR1 SEHNR, CDR2 FQNEAQ (reference sequence). The CDR3 is 17 residues long.

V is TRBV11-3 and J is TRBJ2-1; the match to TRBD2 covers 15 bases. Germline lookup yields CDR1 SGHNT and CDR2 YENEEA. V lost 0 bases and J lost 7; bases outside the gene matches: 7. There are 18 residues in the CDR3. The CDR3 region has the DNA TGTGCCAGCAGCTTAGATGGGACTAGCGGGAGGCAGTTAAATGAGCAGTTCTTC. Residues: CASSLDGTSGRQLNEQFF.

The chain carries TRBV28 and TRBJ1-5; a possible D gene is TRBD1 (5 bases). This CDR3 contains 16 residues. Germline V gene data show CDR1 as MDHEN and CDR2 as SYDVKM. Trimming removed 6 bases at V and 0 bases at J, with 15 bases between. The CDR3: CASRAGTGFSNQPQHF. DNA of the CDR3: TGTGCCAGCAGAGCCGGGACGGGATTTAGCAATCAGCCCCAGCATTTT. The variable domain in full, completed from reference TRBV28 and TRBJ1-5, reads DVKVTQSSRYLVKRTGEKVFLECVQDMDHENMFWYRQDPGLGLRLIYFSYDVKMKEKGDIPEGYSVSREKKERFSLILESASTNQTSMYLCASRAGTGFSNQPQHFGDGTRLSIL.

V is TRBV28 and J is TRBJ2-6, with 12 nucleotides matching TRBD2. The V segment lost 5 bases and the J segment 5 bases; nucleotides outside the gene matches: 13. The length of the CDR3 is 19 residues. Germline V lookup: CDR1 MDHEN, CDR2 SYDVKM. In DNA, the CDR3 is TGTGCCAGCAGTCCGCGGACTAGCGGGACCCTTCGGCGGGCCAACGTCCTGACTTTC. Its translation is CASSPRTSGTLRRANVLTF. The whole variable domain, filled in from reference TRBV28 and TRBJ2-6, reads DVKVTQSSRYLVKRTGEKVFLECVQDMDHENMFWYRQDPGLGLRLIYFSYDVKMKEKGDIPEGYSVSREKKERFSLILESASTNQTSMYLCASSPRTSGTLRRANVLTFGAGSRLTVL.

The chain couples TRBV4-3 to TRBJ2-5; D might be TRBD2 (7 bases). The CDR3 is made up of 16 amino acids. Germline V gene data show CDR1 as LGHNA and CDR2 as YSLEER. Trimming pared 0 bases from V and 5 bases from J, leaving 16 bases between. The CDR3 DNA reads TGCGCCAGCAGCCAAGATCTGGGGGGGGCCCGGGAGACCCAGTACTTC. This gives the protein CASSQDLGGARETQYF.

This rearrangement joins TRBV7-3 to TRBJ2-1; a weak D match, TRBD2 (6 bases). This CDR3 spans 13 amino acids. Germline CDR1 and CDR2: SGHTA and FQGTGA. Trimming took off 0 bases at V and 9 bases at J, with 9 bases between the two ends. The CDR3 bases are TGTGCCAGCAGCTTAACTTCGGGAGTTGAGCAGTTCTTC. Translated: CASSLTSGVEQFF.

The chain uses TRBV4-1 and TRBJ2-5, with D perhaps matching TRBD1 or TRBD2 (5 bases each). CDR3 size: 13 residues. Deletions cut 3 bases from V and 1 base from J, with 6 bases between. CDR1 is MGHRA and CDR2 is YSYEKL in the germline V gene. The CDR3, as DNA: TGCGCCAGCAGCCAGGGACCCCAAGAGACCCAGTACTTC. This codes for CASSQGPQETQYF.

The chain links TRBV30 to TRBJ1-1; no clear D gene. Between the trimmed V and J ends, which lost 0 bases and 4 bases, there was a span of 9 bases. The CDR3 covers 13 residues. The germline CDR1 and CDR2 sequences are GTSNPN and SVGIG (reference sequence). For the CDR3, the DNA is TGTGCCTGGAGTGTACAGTTCGGCACTGAAGCTTTCTTT. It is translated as CAWSVQFGTEAFF.

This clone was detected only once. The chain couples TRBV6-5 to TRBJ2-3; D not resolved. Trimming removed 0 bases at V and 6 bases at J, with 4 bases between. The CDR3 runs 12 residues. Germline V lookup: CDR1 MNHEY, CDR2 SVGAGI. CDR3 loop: CASSYSGDTQYF. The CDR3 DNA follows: TGTGCCAGCAGTTACTCTGGGGATACGCAGTATTTT.

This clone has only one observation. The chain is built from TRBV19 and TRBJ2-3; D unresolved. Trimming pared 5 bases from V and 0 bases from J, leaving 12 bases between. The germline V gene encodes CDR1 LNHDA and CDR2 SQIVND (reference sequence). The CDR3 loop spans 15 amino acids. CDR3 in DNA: TGTGCCAGTAGTTGGGCGGAGCCTAGCACAGATACGCAGTATTTT. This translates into CASSWAEPSTDTQYF.

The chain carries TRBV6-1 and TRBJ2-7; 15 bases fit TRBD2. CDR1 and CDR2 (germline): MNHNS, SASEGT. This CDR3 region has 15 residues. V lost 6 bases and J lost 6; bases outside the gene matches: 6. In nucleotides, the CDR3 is TGTGCCAGCAGCGGACTAGCGGGAGGGCTGATCGAGCAGTACTTC. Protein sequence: CASSGLAGGLIEQYF.

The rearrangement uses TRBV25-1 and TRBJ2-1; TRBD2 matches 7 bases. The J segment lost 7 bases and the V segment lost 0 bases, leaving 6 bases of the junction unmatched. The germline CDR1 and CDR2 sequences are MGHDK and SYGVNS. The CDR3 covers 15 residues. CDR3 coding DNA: TGTGCCAGCAGTGAATATGGCGGGAGAGGGAATGAGCAGTTCTTC. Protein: CASSEYGGRGNEQFF.

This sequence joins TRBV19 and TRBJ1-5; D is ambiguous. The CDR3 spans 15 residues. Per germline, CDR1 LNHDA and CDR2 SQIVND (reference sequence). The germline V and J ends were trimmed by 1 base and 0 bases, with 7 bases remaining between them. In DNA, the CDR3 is TGTGCCAGTAGTATAGTGGGCCTTAGCAATCAGCCCCAGCATTTT. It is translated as CASSIVGLSNQPQHF. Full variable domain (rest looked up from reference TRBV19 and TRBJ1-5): DGGITQSPKYLFRKEGQNVTLSCEQNLNHDAMYWYRQDPGQGLRLIYYSQIVNDFQKGDIAEGYSVSREKKESFPLTVTSAQKNPTAFYLCASSIVGLSNQPQHFGDGTRLSIL.

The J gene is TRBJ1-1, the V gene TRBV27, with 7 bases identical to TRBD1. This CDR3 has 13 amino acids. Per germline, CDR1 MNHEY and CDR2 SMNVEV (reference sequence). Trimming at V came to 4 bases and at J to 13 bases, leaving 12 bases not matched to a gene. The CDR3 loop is CASSYNRGLALFF. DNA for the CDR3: TGTGCCAGCAGTTACAACAGGGGACTGGCGCTTTTCTTT.

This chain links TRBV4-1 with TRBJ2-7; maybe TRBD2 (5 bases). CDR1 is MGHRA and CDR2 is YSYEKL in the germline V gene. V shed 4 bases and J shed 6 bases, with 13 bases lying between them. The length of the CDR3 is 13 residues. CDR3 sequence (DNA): TGCGCCAGCAGCCGCGGGCCCCTGAGCGAGCAGTACTTC. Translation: CASSRGPLSEQYF.

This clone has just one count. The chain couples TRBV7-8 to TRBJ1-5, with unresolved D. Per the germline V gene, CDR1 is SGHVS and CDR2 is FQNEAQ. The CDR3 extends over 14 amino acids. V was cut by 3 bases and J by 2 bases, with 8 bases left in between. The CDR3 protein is CASSFQGRNQPQHF. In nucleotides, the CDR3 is TGTGCCAGCAGCTTTCAAGGTCGCAATCAGCCCCAGCATTTT. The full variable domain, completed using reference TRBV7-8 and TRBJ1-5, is GAGVSQSPRYKVAKRGQDVALRCDPISGHVSLFWYQQALGQGPEFLTYFQNEAQLDKSGLPSDRFFAERPEGSVSTLKIQRTQQEDSAVYLCASSFQGRNQPQHFGDGTRLSIL.

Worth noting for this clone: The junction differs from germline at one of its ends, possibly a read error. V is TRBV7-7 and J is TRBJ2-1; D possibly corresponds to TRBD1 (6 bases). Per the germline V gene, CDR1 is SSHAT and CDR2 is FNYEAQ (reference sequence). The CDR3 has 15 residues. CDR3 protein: CASSSTGSRYNEQFF. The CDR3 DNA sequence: TGTGCTAGCAGCTCCACAGGGTCACGCTACAATGAGCAGTTCTTC.

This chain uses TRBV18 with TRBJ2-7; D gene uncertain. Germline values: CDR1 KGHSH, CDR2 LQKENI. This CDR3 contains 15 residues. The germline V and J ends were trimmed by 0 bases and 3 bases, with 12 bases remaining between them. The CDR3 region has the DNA TGTGCCAGCTCACCACCGGGCAAGGCTTACTACGAGCAGTACTTC. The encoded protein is CASSPPGKAYYEQYF.

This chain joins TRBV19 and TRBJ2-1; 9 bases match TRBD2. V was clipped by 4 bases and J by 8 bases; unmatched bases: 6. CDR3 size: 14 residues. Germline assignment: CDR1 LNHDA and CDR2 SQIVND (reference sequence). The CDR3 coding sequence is TGTGCCAGTAGTAAAATAGCGGGAGTCTATGAGCAGTTCTTC. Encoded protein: CASSKIAGVYEQFF.

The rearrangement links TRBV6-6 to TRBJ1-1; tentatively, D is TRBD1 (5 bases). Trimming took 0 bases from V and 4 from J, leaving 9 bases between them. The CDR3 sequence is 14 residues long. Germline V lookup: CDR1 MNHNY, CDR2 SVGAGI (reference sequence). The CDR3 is CASSYSVGGTEAFF. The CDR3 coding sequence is TGTGCCAGCAGTTACTCGGTGGGGGGCACTGAAGCTTTCTTT.

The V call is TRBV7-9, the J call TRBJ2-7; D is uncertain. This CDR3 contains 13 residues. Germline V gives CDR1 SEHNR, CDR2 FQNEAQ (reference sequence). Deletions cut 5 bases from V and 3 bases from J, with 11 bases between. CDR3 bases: TGTGCCAGCAGCCCTGCAGGAAACTACGAGCAGTACTTC. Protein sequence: CASSPAGNYEQYF.

CDR3 nucleotide sequence: TGTGCCAGCAGTCTTCAGGGAGCTGGGGCCAACGTCCTGACTTTC. It codes for CASSLQGAGANVLTF. The chain has TRBV28 and TRBJ2-6; D possibly matches TRBD1 or TRBD2 (5 bases each). CDR3 length: 15 amino acids. Germline loops: CDR1 MDHEN, CDR2 SYDVKM. Trimming shortened V by 5 bases and J by 2 bases, and 10 bases separated the two germline ends.

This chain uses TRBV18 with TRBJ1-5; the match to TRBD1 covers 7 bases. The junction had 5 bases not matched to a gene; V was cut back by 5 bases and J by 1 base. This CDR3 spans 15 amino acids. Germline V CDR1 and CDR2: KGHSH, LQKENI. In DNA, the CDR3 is TGTGCCAGCTCAGTAACGGGACAGAGCAATCAGCCCCAGCATTTT. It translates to CASSVTGQSNQPQHF.

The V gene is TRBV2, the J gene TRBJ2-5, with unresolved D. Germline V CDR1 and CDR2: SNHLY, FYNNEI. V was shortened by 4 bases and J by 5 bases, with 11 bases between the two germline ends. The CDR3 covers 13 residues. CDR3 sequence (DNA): TGTGCCAGCAGTGTGCGTTTTAGGGAGACCCAGTACTTC. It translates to CASSVRFRETQYF.